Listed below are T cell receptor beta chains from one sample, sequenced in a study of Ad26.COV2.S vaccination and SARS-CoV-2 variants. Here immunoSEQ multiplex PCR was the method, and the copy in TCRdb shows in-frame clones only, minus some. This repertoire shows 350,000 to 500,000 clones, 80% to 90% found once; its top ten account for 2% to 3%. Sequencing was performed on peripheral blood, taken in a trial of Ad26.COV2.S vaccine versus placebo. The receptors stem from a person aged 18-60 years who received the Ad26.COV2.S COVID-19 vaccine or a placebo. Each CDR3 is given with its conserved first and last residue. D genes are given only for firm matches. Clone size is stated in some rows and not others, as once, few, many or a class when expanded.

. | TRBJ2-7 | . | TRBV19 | CASSRQGVGGGYEQYF | TGTGCCAGTAGTCGGCAGGGCGTCGGAGGGGGGTACGAGCAGTACTTC
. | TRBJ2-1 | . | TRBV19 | CASSHVGHDEQFF | TGTGCCAGTAGTCACGTGGGGCACGATGAGCAGTTCTTC
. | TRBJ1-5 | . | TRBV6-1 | CASSEVARQGHQPQHF | TGTGCCAGCAGTGAAGTTGCAAGGCAGGGTCATCAGCCCCAGCATTTT
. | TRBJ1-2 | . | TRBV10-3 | CAISELGPGDSGYTF | TGTGCCATCAGTGAACTCGGCCCTGGGGACTCTGGCTACACCTTC
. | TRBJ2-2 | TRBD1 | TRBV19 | CASTRTGGSSGELFF | TGTGCCAGTACCAGGACAGGGGGCTCTTCCGGGGAGCTGTTTTTT
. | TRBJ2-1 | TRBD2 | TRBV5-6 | CASSLMTSGGNEQFF | TGTGCCAGCAGCCTCATGACTAGCGGGGGGAATGAGCAGTTCTTC
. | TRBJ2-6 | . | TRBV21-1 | CASPKGGAGANVLTF | TGTGCCAGCCCCAAAGGGGGTGCTGGGGCCAACGTCCTGACTTTC
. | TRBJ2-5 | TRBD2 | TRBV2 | CASSLTRTSGSQETQYF | TGTGCCAGCAGTCTCACACGGACTAGCGGGAGCCAAGAGACCCAGTACTTC
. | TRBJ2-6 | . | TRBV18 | CASSPGGLNVLTF | TGTGCCAGCTCCCCTGGGGGCCTCAACGTCCTGACTTTC
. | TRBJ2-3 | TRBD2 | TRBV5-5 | CASSPRLAGGGDTQYF | TGTGCCAGCAGCCCTCGACTAGCGGGTGGGGGGGATACGCAGTATTTT
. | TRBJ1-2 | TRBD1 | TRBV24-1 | CATSDPTGGGYGYTF | TGTGCCACCAGTGATCCGACAGGGGGCGGCTATGGCTACACCTTC
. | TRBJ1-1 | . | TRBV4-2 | CASSQEANTEAFF | TGTGCCAGCAGCCAAGAAGCGAACACTGAAGCTTTCTTT
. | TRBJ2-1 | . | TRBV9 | CASSVITGSDEQFF | TGTGCCAGCAGCGTGATAACAGGGTCGGATGAGCAGTTCTTC
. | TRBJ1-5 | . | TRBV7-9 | CASSFSGVNGNQPQHF | TGTGCCAGCAGCTTTTCAGGGGTGAATGGCAATCAGCCCCAGCATTTT
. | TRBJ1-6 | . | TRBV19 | CASSPGTRIYNSPLHF | TGTGCCAGTAGTCCTGGGACCAGAATTTATAATTCACCCCTCCACTTT
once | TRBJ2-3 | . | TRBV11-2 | CASSLKIGDTQYF | TGTGCCAGCAGCTTAAAAATAGGGGATACGCAGTATTTT
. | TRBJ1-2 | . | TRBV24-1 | CATSDSRGGYTF | TGTGCCACCAGTGACTCCAGGGGAGGCTACACCTTC
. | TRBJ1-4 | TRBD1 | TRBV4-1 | CASSQDRTGTNEKLFF | TGCGCCAGCAGCCAAGACAGGACAGGGACTAATGAAAAACTGTTTTTT
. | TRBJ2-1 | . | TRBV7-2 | CASSLTPTFPYNEQFF | TGTGCCAGCAGCTTAACCCCCACCTTTCCCTACAATGAGCAGTTCTTC
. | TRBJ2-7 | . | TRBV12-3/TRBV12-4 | CASSPGPYEQYF | TGTGCCAGCAGCCCCGGTCCCTACGAGCAGTACTTC
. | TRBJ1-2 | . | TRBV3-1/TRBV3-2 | CASSQDPSLSYGYTF | TGTGCCAGCAGCCAAGATCCGAGCCTCTCGTATGGCTACACCTTC
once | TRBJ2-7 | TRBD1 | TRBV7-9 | CASRPDRDSYEQYF | TGTGCCAGCAGACCCGACAGGGATTCCTACGAGCAGTACTTC
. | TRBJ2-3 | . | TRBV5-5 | CASSSRLSTDTQYF | TGTGCCAGCAGCTCCAGGCTTAGCACAGATACGCAGTATTTT
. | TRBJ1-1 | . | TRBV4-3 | CASSQDGEADPEAFF | TGCGCCAGCAGCCAAGATGGGGAAGCGGACCCTGAAGCTTTCTTT
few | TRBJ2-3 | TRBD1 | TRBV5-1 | CASSFQGVSADTQYF | TGCGCCAGCAGCTTCCAGGGGGTCAGCGCAGATACGCAGTATTTT
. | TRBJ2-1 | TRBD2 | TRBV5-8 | CASSPGTSAYNEQFF | TGTGCCAGCAGCCCTGGGACTAGCGCTTACAATGAGCAGTTCTTC
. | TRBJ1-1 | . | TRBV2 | CASTGVRGTEAFF | TGTGCCAGCACCGGCGTCAGGGGCACTGAAGCTTTCTTT
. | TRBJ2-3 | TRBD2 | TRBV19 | CASSREGHRDTQYF | TGTGCCAGTAGTCGGGAGGGCCACAGAGATACGCAGTATTTT
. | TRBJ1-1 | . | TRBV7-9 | CASSFSGVTEAFF | TGTGCCAGCAGCTTTTCGGGGGTTACTGAAGCTTTCTTT
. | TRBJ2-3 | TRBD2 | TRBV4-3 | CASSQDRGTSGDSTDTQYF | TGCGCCAGCAGCCAAGATCGGGGGACTAGCGGGGATAGCACAGATACGCAGTATTTT
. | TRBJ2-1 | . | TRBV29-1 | CSVPPGSSYNEQFF | TGCAGCGTACCCCCGGGCAGCTCCTACAATGAGCAGTTCTTC
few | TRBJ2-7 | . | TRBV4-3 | CASSQVTTDRTYEQYF | TGCGCCAGCAGCCAAGTTACGACAGACAGAACCTACGAGCAGTACTTC
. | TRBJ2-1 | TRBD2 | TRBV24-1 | CATSDFYPAGGQGNEQFF | TGTGCCACCAGTGATTTCTACCCAGCGGGAGGGCAGGGCAATGAGCAGTTCTTC
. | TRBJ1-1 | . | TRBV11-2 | CASSLGIHTEAFF | TGTGCCAGCAGCTTAGGGATCCACACTGAAGCTTTCTTT
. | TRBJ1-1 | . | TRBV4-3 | CASSQGSNTEAFF | TGCGCCAGCAGCCAAGGGTCGAACACTGAAGCTTTCTTT
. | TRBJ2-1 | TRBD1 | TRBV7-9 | CASSLLWDRGQYEQFF | TGTGCCAGCAGCCTACTCTGGGACAGGGGGCAATATGAGCAGTTCTTC
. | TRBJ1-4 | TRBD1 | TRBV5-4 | CASSLDRATEKLFF | TGTGCCAGCAGCCTGGACAGGGCTACTGAAAAACTGTTTTTT
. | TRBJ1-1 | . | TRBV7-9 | CASSLDRRGGTEAFF | TGTGCCAGCAGCTTAGATCGCAGGGGCGGTACTGAAGCTTTCTTT
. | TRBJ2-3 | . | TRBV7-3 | CASSLRDNTDTQYF | TGTGCCAGCAGCTTAAGGGACAACACAGATACGCAGTATTTT
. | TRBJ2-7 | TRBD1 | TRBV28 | CATGTGHTYEQYF | TGTGCCACCGGGACAGGGCATACCTACGAGCAGTACTTC
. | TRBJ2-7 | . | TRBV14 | CASSQAAHSYEQYF | TGTGCCAGCAGCCAAGCGGCACACTCCTACGAGCAGTACTTC
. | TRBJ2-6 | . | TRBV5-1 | CASSLWDSGANVLTF | TGCGCCAGCAGCTTGTGGGACTCTGGGGCCAACGTCCTGACTTTC
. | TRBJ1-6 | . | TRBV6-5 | CASSYSFQGSNSPLHF | TGTGCCAGCAGTTACTCCTTCCAGGGCAGTAATTCACCCCTCCACTTT
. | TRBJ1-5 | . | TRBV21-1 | CASSFLHSHSNQPQHF | TGTGCCAGCAGCTTCCTCCATTCTCATAGCAATCAGCCCCAGCATTTT
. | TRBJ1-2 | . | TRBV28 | CASSFPTPFYGYTF | TGTGCCAGCAGTTTCCCCACTCCCTTTTATGGCTACACCTTC
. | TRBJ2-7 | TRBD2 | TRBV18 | CASSPTHPLAAATYEQYF | TGTGCCAGCTCGCCGACCCACCCACTAGCGGCGGCTACCTACGAGCAGTACTTC
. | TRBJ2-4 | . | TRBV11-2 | CASSLLQIKNIQYF | TGTGCCAGCAGCTTACTACAGATCAAAAACATTCAGTACTTC
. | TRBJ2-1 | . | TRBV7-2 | CASSLLGAYNEQFF | TGTGCCAGCAGCTTATTGGGAGCCTACAATGAGCAGTTCTTC